A selection of T cell receptor beta chains follows, all from one sample in a study of T cell responses to AZD1222 COVID-19 vaccine. Only in-frame clones appear in the TCRdb table, and some are missing; sequencing was by immunoSEQ multiplex PCR. In the table there are fewer than 110,000 clones, approximately 89% of which are singletons. This specimen was peripheral blood, taken on day 0 of AZD1222 vaccination. These receptors were obtained from an adult in good health. Each CDR3 is given with its conserved first and last residue. Each record gives: V gene, D gene, clone size, J gene, CDR3 length, CDR3 DNA, CDR3 protein. D genes are given only for firm matches. Size values are once, few and many counts, or a class for expanded clones, and some rows have none.

V: TRBV7-6; D: TRBD2; size: NA; J: TRBJ2-3; length: 15; DNA: TGTGCCAGCAGCCCCTCGGGCCGGAGCGGGGGTACGCAGTATTTT; CDR3: CASSPSGRSGGTQYF
V: TRBV10-1; D: NA; size: NA; J: TRBJ1-1; length: 13; DNA: TGCGCCAGCAGTGTAGGCATCGGGGCTGAAGCTTTCTTT; CDR3: CASSVGIGAEAFF
V: TRBV15; D: NA; size: NA; J: TRBJ1-1; length: 13; DNA: TGTGCCACCAGCAGAGTAGGGGTCACTGAAGCTTTCTTT; CDR3: CATSRVGVTEAFF
V: TRBV7-2; D: NA; size: once; J: TRBJ2-3; length: 17; DNA: TGTGCCAGCAGCTTAGCCCGTAACTTTGGACTCGCAGATACGCAGTATTTT; CDR3: CASSLARNFGLADTQYF
V: TRBV5-1; D: NA; size: NA; J: TRBJ1-5; length: 16; DNA: TGCGCCAGCAGCTTGTCTCCCCCCGGGACTGGAGAACCCCAGCATTTT; CDR3: CASSLSPPGTGEPQHF
V: TRBV4-3; D: NA; size: NA; J: TRBJ1-5; length: 15; DNA: TGCGCCAGCAGCCAAGAGACAGGTAGCAATCAGCCCCAGCATTTT; CDR3: CASSQETGSNQPQHF
V: TRBV7-8; D: TRBD2; size: NA; J: TRBJ2-5; length: 15; DNA: TGTGCCAGCAGCCCTCGGACTAGCGGGAGGGAGACCCAGTACTTC; CDR3: CASSPRTSGRETQYF
V: TRBV19; D: TRBD1; size: NA; J: TRBJ1-2; length: 14; DNA: TGTGCCAGTAGTGCGGGACAGTATAACTATGGCTACACCTTC; CDR3: CASSAGQYNYGYTF
V: TRBV5-4; D: NA; size: NA; J: TRBJ2-5; length: 15; DNA: TGTGCCAGCAGCTTGGGGACCGTCGTCGGAAGGGCCCAGTACTTC; CDR3: CASSLGTVVGRAQYF
V: TRBV9; D: TRBD1; size: NA; J: TRBJ2-7; length: 15; DNA: TGTGCCAGCAGCAGGGGCGACAGGGGTTCCTACGAGCAGTACTTC; CDR3: CASSRGDRGSYEQYF
V: TRBV11-3; D: NA; size: NA; J: TRBJ1-6; length: 15; DNA: TGTGCCAGCAGCTTAAGTGGTCAGGGAGATTCACCCCTCCACTTT; CDR3: CASSLSGQGDSPLHF
V: TRBV12-5; D: NA; size: NA; J: TRBJ1-1; length: 15; DNA: TGTGCTAGTGGTTTGGTACTCGGGACGGCGGGTGAAGCTTTCTTT; CDR3: CASGLVLGTAGEAFF
V: TRBV7-9; D: NA; size: NA; J: TRBJ1-3; length: 15; DNA: TGTGCCAGCAGCTTAGTCGGCAGTGATGGAAACACCATATATTTT; CDR3: CASSLVGSDGNTIYF
V: TRBV28; D: NA; size: NA; J: TRBJ2-2; length: 13; DNA: TGTGCCAGCAGTTTGTGGGGGACCGGGGAGCTGTTTTTT; CDR3: CASSLWGTGELFF
V: TRBV5-1; D: NA; size: NA; J: TRBJ1-1; length: 11; DNA: TGCGCCAGCAGGACCAGCACAGAAGCTTTCTTT; CDR3: CASRTSTEAFF
V: TRBV12-3/TRBV12-4; D: NA; size: NA; J: TRBJ1-2; length: 13; DNA: TGTGCCAGCAGTTTCGACACCTCCTATGGCTACACCTTC; CDR3: CASSFDTSYGYTF
V: TRBV15; D: NA; size: NA; J: TRBJ1-3; length: 11; DNA: TGTGCCACGGCTTTCGGAAACACCATATATTTT; CDR3: CATAFGNTIYF
V: TRBV4-3; D: NA; size: NA; J: TRBJ1-1; length: 13; DNA: TGCGCCAGCAGTACGACAGCTAACACTGAAGCTTTCTTT; CDR3: CASSTTANTEAFF
V: TRBV7-9; D: NA; size: NA; J: TRBJ1-3; length: 16; DNA: TGTGCCAGCAGCTTAGGGGGCTTTGGCTCTGGAAACACCATATATTTT; CDR3: CASSLGGFGSGNTIYF
V: TRBV10-3; D: TRBD1; size: NA; J: TRBJ1-5; length: 14; DNA: TGTGCGGGGCCTGACAGGGTGATAGGGCAGCCCCAGCATTTT; CDR3: CAGPDRVIGQPQHF